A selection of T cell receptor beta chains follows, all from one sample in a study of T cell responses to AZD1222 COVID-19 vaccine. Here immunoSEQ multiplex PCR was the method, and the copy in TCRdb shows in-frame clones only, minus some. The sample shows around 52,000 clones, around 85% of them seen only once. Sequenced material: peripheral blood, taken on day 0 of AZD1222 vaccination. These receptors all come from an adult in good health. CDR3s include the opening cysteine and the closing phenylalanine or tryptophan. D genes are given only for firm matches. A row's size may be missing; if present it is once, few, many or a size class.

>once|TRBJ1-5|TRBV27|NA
TGTGCCAGCAGGAACCTGGCGGGGTGGGGTGACAATCAGCCCCAGCATTTT
CASRNLAGWGDNQPQHF
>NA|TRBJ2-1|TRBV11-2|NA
TGTGCCAGCAGCTTAGTACCCTACAATGAGCAGTTCTTC
CASSLVPYNEQFF
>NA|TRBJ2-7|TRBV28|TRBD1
TGTGCCAGCAGTGAAACCTGGACAGGAGACTACGAGCAGTACTTC
CASSETWTGDYEQYF
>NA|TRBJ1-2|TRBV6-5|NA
TGTGCCAGCAGTTACTCGGGGGAGATTAACTATGGCTACACCTTC
CASSYSGEINYGYTF
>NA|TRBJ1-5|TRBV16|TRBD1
TGTGCCAGCAGCCAATCCGGACAGGCTAATCAGCCCCAGCATTTT
CASSQSGQANQPQHF
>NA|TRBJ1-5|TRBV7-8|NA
TGTGCCAGCAGCTTAGGCCTGGTTTCTATTGCGGAACAGCCCCAGCATTTT
CASSLGLVSIAEQPQHF
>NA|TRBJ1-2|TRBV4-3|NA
TGCGCCAGCAGCCAAGTTGAGGGAGGCTATGGCTACACCTTC
CASSQVEGGYGYTF
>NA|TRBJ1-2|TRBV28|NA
TGTGCCGGGGACGGGGGGAGCTATGGCTACACCTTC
CAGDGGSYGYTF
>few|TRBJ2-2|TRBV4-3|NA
TGCGCCAGCAGCCAAGGGAGGGACCTGAACACCGGGGAGCTGTTTTTT
CASSQGRDLNTGELFF
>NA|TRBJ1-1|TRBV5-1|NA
TGCGCCAGCAGCGACTTCCATACGAACACTGAAGCTTTCTTT
CASSDFHTNTEAFF